These 21 T cell receptor beta chains came from one sample sequenced in a study of radiation and T cells in renal cell carcinoma. Sample time point: baseline pretreatment blood. Treatment: 15 Gy SBRT to primary tumor, nephrectomy 4 weeks later. The protocol was immunoSEQ multiplex PCR, while the TCRdb copy is restricted to in-frame clones and leaves out a portion. The data hold about 130,000 clones, with roughly 88% observed a single time. The source material was blood, sampled from a patient whose treatment included radiotherapy and nephrectomy. The receptors here all came from a woman aged 45-65 years with renal cell carcinoma.

The rearrangement links TRBV5-6 to TRBJ1-3; no definite D call. Germline values: CDR1 SGHDT, CDR2 YYEEEE. The CDR3 has 15 amino acids. Trimming removed 7 bases at V and 7 bases at J, with 21 bases between. For the CDR3, the DNA is TGTGCCAGCTCACTGGACCCCCAGCCCGGGAACACCATATATTTT. Its translation: CASSLDPQPGNTIYF.

V and J are TRBV9 and TRBJ2-3, with 10 bases matching TRBD2. The CDR3 loop spans 19 amino acids. V lost 0 bases and J lost 7; bases outside the gene matches: 17. Germline-derived CDR1 and CDR2 are SGDLS and YYNGEE. The CDR3 spells CASSVDSGGAWRYGNTQYF. DNA for the CDR3: TGTGCCAGCAGCGTAGACAGCGGGGGGGCATGGCGGTACGGGAATACGCAGTATTTT.

Remarks on this clone: In the same sample, other DNA sequences code for this CDR3. The chain is built from TRBV14 and TRBJ1-1; D gene unclear. Germline V lookup: CDR1 SGHDN, CDR2 FVKESK. This CDR3 has 13 residues. Trimming removed 0 bases at V and 0 bases at J, with 2 bases between. The CDR3 bases are TGTGCCAGCAGCCAAGAGCTGAACACTGAAGCTTTCTTT. This translates into CASSQELNTEAFF.

V usage is TRBV4-3 and J usage is TRBJ2-1, with D possibly being TRBD2 (6 bases). CDR1 and CDR2 (germline): LGHNA, YSLEER. Trimming removed 0 bases from V and 6 bases from J, with 12 bases in between. The CDR3 loop spans 15 amino acids. The DNA for the CDR3 is TGCGCCAGCAGCCAAGAAATTCTAGCGCCCAATGAGCAGTTCTTC. Its protein product is CASSQEILAPNEQFF.

The chain has TRBV19 and TRBJ1-6; the match to TRBD1 covers 7 bases. This CDR3 is 15 amino acids long. Germline V gives CDR1 LNHDA, CDR2 SQIVND (reference sequence). Trimming at V came to 5 bases and at J to 4 bases, leaving 5 bases not matched to a gene. The CDR3 nucleotides are TGTGCCAGTAGTGCGCGGGACAGTTATAATTCACCCCTCCACTTT. It codes for CASSARDSYNSPLHF.

Notes on this clone: Other nucleotide sequences in the sample specify the same CDR3. This chain uses TRBV9 with TRBJ1-2; no reliable D call. V lost 0 bases to trimming and J lost 5 bases, with 2 bases between them. This CDR3 has 11 amino acids. Looked up from germline, CDR1 is SGDLS and CDR2 is YYNGEE. This chain's CDR3 is CASSVGYGYTF. The DNA for the CDR3 is TGTGCCAGCAGCGTAGGATATGGCTACACCTTC.

The V call is TRBV11-1, the J call TRBJ2-5; the D is unclear. The germline gives CDR1 SGHAT, CDR2 FQDESV (reference sequence). CDR3 length: 14 amino acids. The ends were cut back, 1 base at V and 7 bases at J, with 13 bases in the middle. The DNA for the CDR3 is TGTGCCAGCAGCTTAGAGGTCGCGGCTACGACCCAGTACTTC. Encoded protein: CASSLEVAATTQYF. The full variable domain, completed using reference TRBV11-1 and TRBJ2-5, is EAEVAQSPRYKITEKSQAVAFWCDPISGHATLYWYRQILGQGPELLVQFQDESVVDDSQLPKDRFSAERLKGVDSTLKIQPAELGDSAMYLCASSLEVAATTQYFGPGTRLLVL.

This chain connects TRBV7-8 to TRBJ2-3; 9 positions match TRBD2. Germline V CDR1 and CDR2: SGHVS, FQNEAQ. CDR3 length: 17 amino acids. The V segment lost 5 bases and the J segment 5 bases; nucleotides outside the gene matches: 14. This CDR3 reads CASSPASVGGGGDTQYF. The CDR3 DNA sequence: TGTGCCAGCAGCCCCGCCTCGGTCGGCGGGGGGGGAGATACGCAGTATTTT.

The chain is built from TRBV4-3 and TRBJ1-2; D unclear. CDR3 length: 19 residues. Germline CDR1 LGHNA, CDR2 YSLEER. V dropped 0 bases and J dropped 0 bases, with 20 bases sitting between them. The CDR3 DNA is TGCGCCAGCAGCCAAGAGGAGGGAGGCTGGGGAGCGTCTAACTATGGCTACACCTTC. This sequence encodes CASSQEEGGWGASNYGYTF.

This rearrangement joins TRBV2 to TRBJ2-3; TRBD2 is a possible D gene (6 bases). CDR3 length: 14 amino acids. V was shortened by 3 bases and J by 5 bases, with 12 bases between the two germline ends. Looked up from germline, CDR1 is SNHLY and CDR2 is FYNNEI. CDR3 bases: TGTGCCAGCAGTGAGGGACTCCGGGTAGATACGCAGTATTTT. Translation: CASSEGLRVDTQYF. Full variable domain (remainder filled in from reference TRBV2 and TRBJ2-3): EPEVTQTPSHQVTQMGQEVILRCVPISNHLYFYWYRQILGQKVEFLVSFYNNEISEKSEIFDDQFSVERPDGSNFTLKIRSTKLEDSAMYFCASSEGLRVDTQYFGPGTRLTVL.

This chain joins TRBV19 and TRBJ2-2; D is uncertain. V was shortened by 3 bases and J by 6 bases, with 11 bases between the two germline ends. The CDR3 is 14 residues long. The germline gives CDR1 LNHDA, CDR2 SQIVND (reference sequence). Written as DNA, the CDR3 is TGTGCCAGTAGTATCGGACCGAGTGCCGGGGAGCTGTTTTTT. Translated, it gives CASSIGPSAGELFF.

The rearrangement joins TRBV2 to TRBJ2-7, with TRBD2 identical over 12 bases. The germline V gene has CDR1 SNHLY and CDR2 FYNNEI. The CDR3 is 15 residues long. Trimming cost V 5 bases and J 0 bases; bases outside gene matches: 2. This CDR3 reads CASSPTSGGSYEQYF. The CDR3 region has the DNA TGTGCCAGCAGTCCGACTAGCGGGGGCTCCTACGAGCAGTACTTC. Variable domain in full (rest from reference TRBV2 and TRBJ2-7): EPEVTQTPSHQVTQMGQEVILRCVPISNHLYFYWYRQILGQKVEFLVSFYNNEISEKSEIFDDQFSVERPDGSNFTLKIRSTKLEDSAMYFCASSPTSGGSYEQYFGPGTRLTVT.

This chain joins TRBV11-2 and TRBJ2-3; D perhaps matches TRBD1 (7 bases). The CDR3 has 16 residues. Germline V gene lookup returns CDR1 SGHAT and CDR2 FQNNGV. The ends were cut back, 2 bases at V and 4 bases at J, with 16 bases in the middle. The CDR3 nucleotides are TGTGCCAGCAGCTTACTCAGGGGGGCCACGGCAGATACGCAGTATTTT. This sequence encodes CASSLLRGATADTQYF.

This sequence joins TRBV6-5 and TRBJ1-2; D is unresolved. The CDR3 extends over 14 amino acids. Germline-derived CDR1 and CDR2 are MNHEY and SVGAGI. V lost 0 bases and J 4 bases, leaving 9 bases between the germline ends. The CDR3 bases are TGTGCCAGCAGTTACTCCACTCAACTCTATGGCTACACCTTC. Translation gives CASSYSTQLYGYTF.

The V call is TRBV5-1, the J call TRBJ2-6; the match to TRBD2 covers 8 bases. This CDR3 region has 19 residues. V trimming: 6 bases; J trimming: 0 bases; junction bases outside the gene matches: 14. Per the germline V gene, CDR1 is SGHRS and CDR2 is YFSETQ. CDR3 protein: CASTRLARGGSSGANVLTF. DNA for the CDR3: TGCGCCAGCACCCGCTTGGCCCGGGGGGGGAGCTCTGGGGCCAACGTCCTGACTTTC. The variable domain in full, completed from reference TRBV5-1 and TRBJ2-6, reads KAGVTQTPRYLIKTRGQQVTLSCSPISGHRSVSWYQQTPGQGLQFLFEYFSETQRNKGNFPGRFSGRQFSNSRSEMNVSTLELGDSALYLCASTRLARGGSSGANVLTFGAGSRLTVL.

The chain combines TRBV13 with TRBJ1-1; D is possibly TRBD1 (5 bases). The ends were cut back, 4 bases at V and 5 bases at J, with 14 bases in the middle. In germline, CDR1 is PRHDT, CDR2 FYEKMQ (reference sequence). The CDR3 has 14 amino acids. CDR3 DNA: TGTGCCAGCAGCTCCACGGGGGGGTCGACTGAAGCTTTCTTT. It is translated as CASSSTGGSTEAFF. The complete variable domain, with remaining parts taken from reference TRBV13 and TRBJ1-1, reads AAGVIQSPRHLIKEKRETATLKCYPIPRHDTVYWYQQGPGQDPQFLISFYEKMQSDKGSIPDRFSAQQFSDYHSELNMSSLELGDSALYFCASSSTGGSTEAFFGQGTRLTVV.

The chain combines TRBV15 with TRBJ2-1; TRBD2 matches at 8 bases. J gave up 4 bases and V 0 bases, and 11 bases lay outside the gene matches. The CDR3 runs 18 residues. Germline lookup yields CDR1 LNHNV and CDR2 YYDKDF (reference sequence). The DNA for the CDR3 is TGTGCCACCAGCAGAGATCGGGCCTGGGCTAGCGGGTACAATGAGCAGTTCTTC. It translates to CATSRDRAWASGYNEQFF.

The V and J genes are TRBV6-4 and TRBJ1-3, with a possible D match to TRBD1 (5 bases). CDR3 size: 13 residues. Trimming stripped 6 bases from V and 3 bases from J, with 9 bases between. The germline V gene has CDR1 MRHNA and CDR2 SNTAGT. The CDR3 here is CASSADSGNTIYF. For the CDR3, the DNA is TGTGCCAGCAGCGCCGACAGTGGAAACACCATATATTTT.

The chain is built from TRBV18 and TRBJ1-6, with a tentative D call TRBD1 (6 bases). The germline CDR1 and CDR2 sequences are KGHSH and LQKENI. Trimming removed 3 bases from V and 6 bases from J, with 12 bases in between. The CDR3 covers 15 residues. The CDR3 DNA sequence: TGTGCCAGCTCACCCTCAGAGGGGGTTAATTCACCCCTCCACTTT. Amino acids: CASSPSEGVNSPLHF.

This chain connects TRBV13 to TRBJ2-5; 8 bases line up with TRBD1. Germline V gene data show CDR1 as PRHDT and CDR2 as FYEKMQ (reference sequence). V lost 5 bases to trimming and J lost 2 bases; unmatched junction nucleotides: 10. The CDR3 runs 16 residues. The CDR3 region is CASSPQGAYLQETQYF. The CDR3 nucleotides read TGTGCCAGCAGCCCCCAGGGGGCCTACCTGCAAGAGACCCAGTACTTC.

This sequence joins TRBV18 and TRBJ1-1; D is uncertain. The CDR3 has 14 amino acids. Per the germline V gene, CDR1 is KGHSH and CDR2 is LQKENI. Trimming pared 3 bases from V and 8 bases from J, leaving 16 bases between. Written as DNA, the CDR3 is TGTGCCAGCTCACCCTCCGGGCCAGTCAGAGAAGCTTTCTTT. Translating it yields CASSPSGPVREAFF.